This TCR beta chain was captured by sequencing in a study of Graves' ophthalmopathy and Graves' hyperthyroidism. No donor had other autoimmune disease, uncontrolled infection, pregnancy or lactation. Broader study findings: Blood shared most expanded thyroid clonotypes above 0.001 frequency.

This clonotype has a count of ten or more. Antigen unknown. Amplification of the TCR beta CDR3 regions used RNA transcripts (as template). Second-round multiplex PCR came after a first-round RT-PCR that employed HTBI primers. TCRdb reprocessed the multiplex PCR reads with MiXCR, giving one entry per CDR3 protein. This sample carries fewer than 650,000 distinct CDR3 sequences, 22% of them seen once, and the ten largest clones take approximately 7.7%. Sample: peripheral blood. This clonotype was sampled from a woman aged 18-30 years with stable Graves' hyperthyroidism. Some clones in this sample may be carry-over from other donors' samples.

CDR3 region: CASNYGTEGETQYF. In nucleotides, the CDR3 is TGTGCCAGCAATTACGGGACAGAAGGAGAGACCCAGTACTTC. The chain combines TRBV2 with TRBJ2-5, with 7 bases lining up with TRBD1. The length of the CDR3 is 14 residues. With 7 bases clipped from V and 4 bases from J, the junction kept 9 bases outside the gene matches. Germline-derived CDR1 and CDR2 are SNHLY and FYNNEI.